This T cell receptor beta chain was recovered during a study of T-cell memory formation after mild COVID-19. Study summary: Largely, TCR clusters stayed within a single donor.

The authors produced TCR alpha and TCR beta cDNA libraries with sample barcodes and UMIs by 5'RACE using constant-segment primers. TCRdb redid the calling of the 5' RACE reads with MiXCR, one entry per CDR3 protein. The table lists roughly 580,000 distinct CDR3 sequences, roughly 17% of them singletons, with around 13% in the top ten. V was pared by 0 bases and J by 3 bases, with 10 bases between. The CDR3 runs to 14 residues. Germline values: CDR1 SGHRS, CDR2 YFSETQ. In its sample, this clonotype was seen a few times. Its antigen is not known. Notes on the study in general: Among CD4+ contracting clones, most were CM and EM, and CD8+ ones EMRA. Pre-infection memory contained some responding clones, which suggested that cross-reactive memory had joined.

Specimen: PBMCs or a T cell subset sorted from them (not recorded which). The chain has TRBV5-1 and TRBJ2-7; D possibly matches TRBD1 or TRBD2 (5 bases each). This TCR derives from an adult woman who had mild COVID-19 (a few samples of this study predate the infection). Cell type and time point are not known. The CDR3 nucleotides are TGCGCCAGCAGCTTGGCGGGGCCGGTCTACGAGCAGTACTTC. Protein product: CASSLAGPVYEQYF.